One T cell receptor beta chain is described in this entry. This entry belongs to a study of blood T cell repertoires in COVID-19. Generated by immunoSEQ multiplex PCR, the TCRdb table keeps only in-frame clones and is missing some. The table shows some 20,000 clones, with about 88% occurring only once. The germline gives CDR1 KGHDR, CDR2 SFDVKD. V was pared by 6 bases and J by 2 bases, with 1 base of the junction left unmatched. The CDR3 loop spans 13 amino acids. Sequencing was carried out using peripheral blood. The source is a man aged 40-55 years with active COVID-19. J is TRBJ2-3 and V is TRBV24-1; TRBD2 matches at 7 bases. For the CDR3, the DNA is TGTGCCACCAGTAGGGACTACACAGATACGCAGTATTTT. Translation: CATSRDYTDTQYF.